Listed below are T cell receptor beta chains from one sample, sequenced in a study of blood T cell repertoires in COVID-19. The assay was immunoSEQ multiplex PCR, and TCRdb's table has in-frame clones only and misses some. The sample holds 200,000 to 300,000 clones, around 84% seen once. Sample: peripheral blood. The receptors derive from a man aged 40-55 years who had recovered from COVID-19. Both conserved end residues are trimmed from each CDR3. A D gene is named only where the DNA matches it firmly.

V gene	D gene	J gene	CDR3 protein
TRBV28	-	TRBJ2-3	ASSWGGTDTQY
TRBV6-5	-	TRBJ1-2	ASSYQAGKGGYT
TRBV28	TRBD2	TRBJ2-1	ASSSLAGGNNEQF
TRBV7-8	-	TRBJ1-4	ASSLGAGEKEKLF
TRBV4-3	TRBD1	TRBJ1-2	ASSQEVRDRGGLGYGYT
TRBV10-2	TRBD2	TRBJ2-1	ASRFQGTSGSSYNEQF
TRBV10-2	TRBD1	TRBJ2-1	ASRTLPGQRYNEQF
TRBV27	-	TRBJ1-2	ASSDSYGYT
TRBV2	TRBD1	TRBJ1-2	VSRDRGDGYT
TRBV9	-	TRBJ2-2	ASSVGQQGMNTGELF
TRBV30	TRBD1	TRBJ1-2	ASLGAGGLFYGYT
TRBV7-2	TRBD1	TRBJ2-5	ASSLRWTGARETQY
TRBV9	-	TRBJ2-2	ASSVVMNTGELF
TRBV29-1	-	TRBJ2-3	SVRRGSTDTQY
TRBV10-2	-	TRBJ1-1	ASINFRVGEAF
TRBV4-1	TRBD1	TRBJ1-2	ASSHLRQGNGYT
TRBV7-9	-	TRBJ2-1	ASSLRGGYNEQF
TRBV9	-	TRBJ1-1	ASSDRRGTEAF
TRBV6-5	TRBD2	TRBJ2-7	ASSYPSGVMNEQY
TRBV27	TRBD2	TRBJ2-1	ASSASGTSVGEQF
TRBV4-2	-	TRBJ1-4	ASSQEKGPGEKLF
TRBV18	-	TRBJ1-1	ASSHPGGEAF
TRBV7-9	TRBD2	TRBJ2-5	ASFASGQETQY
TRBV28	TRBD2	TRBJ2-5	ASSGAGGEETQY
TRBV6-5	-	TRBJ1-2	ASSYLESPYGYT
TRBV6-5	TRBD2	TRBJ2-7	ASSRTSSYEQY
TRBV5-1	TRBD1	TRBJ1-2	ASSLEAGQAFYGYT
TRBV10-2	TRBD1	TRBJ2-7	ASRAGGSGEQY
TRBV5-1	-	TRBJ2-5	ASSDSTVETQY
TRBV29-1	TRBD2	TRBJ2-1	SAELAGVYNEQF
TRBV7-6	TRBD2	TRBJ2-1	ASSRTSGERGQF
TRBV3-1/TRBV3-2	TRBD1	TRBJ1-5	ASSLGGTGIWQPQH
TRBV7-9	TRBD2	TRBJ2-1	ASSSGTSGLNEQF
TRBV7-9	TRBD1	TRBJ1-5	ASSPPGGTGNNQPQH
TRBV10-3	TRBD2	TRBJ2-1	AIRNLAGRQANEQF
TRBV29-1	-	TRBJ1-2	SVVERANYGYT
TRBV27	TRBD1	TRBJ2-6	ASSRQTGAGANVLT
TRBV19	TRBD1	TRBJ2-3	ASSQGAGDTQY
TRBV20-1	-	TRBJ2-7	SASSGYEQY
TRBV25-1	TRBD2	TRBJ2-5	ASDSGGYRETQY
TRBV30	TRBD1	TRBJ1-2	AWWDRGGYT
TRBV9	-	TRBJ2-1	ASSQQVGAYNEQF
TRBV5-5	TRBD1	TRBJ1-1	ASSQTGVRNTEAF
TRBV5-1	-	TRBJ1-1	ASSLQGGGTEAF
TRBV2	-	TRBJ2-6	ASSVRAGANVLT